This T cell receptor beta chain was documented in a study of blood T cells in healthy people across ages. CDR3 size: 15 residues. The V end lost 5 bases, the J end lost 5 bases, and 18 bases lay between the germline ends. CDR1 and CDR2 from the germline V gene are SGHTA and FQGNSA. This clonotype was seen more than once but under ten times. With a J-beta primer mix and a sample-barcoded 5' primer, a second PCR ran about 6 to 11 cycles. One entry per CDR3 protein, called by TCRdb with MiXCR from the 5' RACE reads. Of 550,000 to 700,000 distinct CDR3 sequences in the sample, 27% were seen once. The sample consisted of blood. The origin of this receptor is a woman in her 70s in good health. The chain carries TRBV7-2 and TRBJ2-5, with D unclear. CDR3 DNA sequence: TGTGCCAGCAGCCTCTTCGAAAGGCCCTCGGAGACCCAGTACTTC. The encoded protein is CASSLFERPSETQYF.